This T cell receptor (beta chain) was profiled in a study of blood T cell repertoires in COVID-19 (dated by TCRdb to about 2020). With regard to the full study: The collaborator samples originated in the United States, Italy and Spain and spanned the acute and convalescent phases of COVID-19. The material from the prospective study consisted of cDNA or gDNA derived from T cells, B-cell-depleted T cells, or PBMCs. The dataset comprised deeply sampled blood TCRbeta repertoires from subjects exposed to, actively infected with, or recovered from COVID-19. The repertoires were released in a freely available public database intended as a resource for research on the immune response to SARS-CoV-2. Samples came from the ongoing ImmuneRACE study (first 160 participants) plus 1,254 subjects from 6 global collaborators. A de-identified subject ID, COVID-19 status, age in years and sex were almost always included in the sample metadata. Where HLA class I and class II types were available, the types were taken from metadata supplied by the sample provider, not from assay-based typing. The full study reports these points: The amount of clinical and demographic metadata varied by source and participant and was provided uncurated.

One collaborating source in Seattle enrolled patients during active infection and followed them longitudinally through the course of disease. Whole blood was collected in K2EDTA tubes by collaborating institutions according to the institutions' own protocols. For TCRbeta analysis, collaborators shipped samples as frozen whole blood, isolated PBMCs, or DNA extracted from either of those sample types. Trimming at the junction amounts to 1 base on V and 4 bases on J, and the germline ends lie 10 bases apart. The CDR3 runs 15 amino acids, cysteine and phenylalanine included. Of the read, only the CDR3 DNA is kept; its 45 bases are in frame from base 1. Via the germline V gene (reference sequence), CDR1 is SEHNR and CDR2 FQNEAQ. The immunoSEQ Assay, a bias-controlled multiplex PCR, was used to amplify TCRbeta CDR3 regions from genomic DNA. Turning to the authors' computational methods: Nucleated cell counts per sample were estimated from amplification of reference gene primers within the assay. Sequence reads were collapsed and filtered to measure the absolute abundance of every unique TCRbeta CDR3 rearrangement. For each sample, productive Simpson clonality was calculated as the square root of Simpson's diversity index across productive rearrangements. The immuneACCESS repertoire file appears here via TCRdb, limited to in-frame rearrangements. These files lack a portion of the clones; in checked studies, under half of the deficit traces to unresolved V genes, and the cause of the others is not known. D and trimming come from the DNA, and the V and J calls and clone size come from that table. The sample table lists about 250,000 clones, about 85% of them with a count of one. 0.87% of the sample belongs to the ten largest clones.

Concerning this clone itself: Its recognized antigen is unknown. Qualities for individual bases were not recorded, and no much larger clone is one base off.

In this chain, TRBV7-9 is recombined with TRBJ2-2; the D region possibly corresponds to TRBD1 (6 bases align). The TCR originated in a human donor with COVID-19, enrolled during active disease. The donor label of this sample is uncertain. The specimen was peripheral blood. DNA sequence: TGTGCCAGCAGCTTAGTACAGGGATTCACCGGGGAGCTGTTTTTT. It codes for CASSLVQGFTGELFF.